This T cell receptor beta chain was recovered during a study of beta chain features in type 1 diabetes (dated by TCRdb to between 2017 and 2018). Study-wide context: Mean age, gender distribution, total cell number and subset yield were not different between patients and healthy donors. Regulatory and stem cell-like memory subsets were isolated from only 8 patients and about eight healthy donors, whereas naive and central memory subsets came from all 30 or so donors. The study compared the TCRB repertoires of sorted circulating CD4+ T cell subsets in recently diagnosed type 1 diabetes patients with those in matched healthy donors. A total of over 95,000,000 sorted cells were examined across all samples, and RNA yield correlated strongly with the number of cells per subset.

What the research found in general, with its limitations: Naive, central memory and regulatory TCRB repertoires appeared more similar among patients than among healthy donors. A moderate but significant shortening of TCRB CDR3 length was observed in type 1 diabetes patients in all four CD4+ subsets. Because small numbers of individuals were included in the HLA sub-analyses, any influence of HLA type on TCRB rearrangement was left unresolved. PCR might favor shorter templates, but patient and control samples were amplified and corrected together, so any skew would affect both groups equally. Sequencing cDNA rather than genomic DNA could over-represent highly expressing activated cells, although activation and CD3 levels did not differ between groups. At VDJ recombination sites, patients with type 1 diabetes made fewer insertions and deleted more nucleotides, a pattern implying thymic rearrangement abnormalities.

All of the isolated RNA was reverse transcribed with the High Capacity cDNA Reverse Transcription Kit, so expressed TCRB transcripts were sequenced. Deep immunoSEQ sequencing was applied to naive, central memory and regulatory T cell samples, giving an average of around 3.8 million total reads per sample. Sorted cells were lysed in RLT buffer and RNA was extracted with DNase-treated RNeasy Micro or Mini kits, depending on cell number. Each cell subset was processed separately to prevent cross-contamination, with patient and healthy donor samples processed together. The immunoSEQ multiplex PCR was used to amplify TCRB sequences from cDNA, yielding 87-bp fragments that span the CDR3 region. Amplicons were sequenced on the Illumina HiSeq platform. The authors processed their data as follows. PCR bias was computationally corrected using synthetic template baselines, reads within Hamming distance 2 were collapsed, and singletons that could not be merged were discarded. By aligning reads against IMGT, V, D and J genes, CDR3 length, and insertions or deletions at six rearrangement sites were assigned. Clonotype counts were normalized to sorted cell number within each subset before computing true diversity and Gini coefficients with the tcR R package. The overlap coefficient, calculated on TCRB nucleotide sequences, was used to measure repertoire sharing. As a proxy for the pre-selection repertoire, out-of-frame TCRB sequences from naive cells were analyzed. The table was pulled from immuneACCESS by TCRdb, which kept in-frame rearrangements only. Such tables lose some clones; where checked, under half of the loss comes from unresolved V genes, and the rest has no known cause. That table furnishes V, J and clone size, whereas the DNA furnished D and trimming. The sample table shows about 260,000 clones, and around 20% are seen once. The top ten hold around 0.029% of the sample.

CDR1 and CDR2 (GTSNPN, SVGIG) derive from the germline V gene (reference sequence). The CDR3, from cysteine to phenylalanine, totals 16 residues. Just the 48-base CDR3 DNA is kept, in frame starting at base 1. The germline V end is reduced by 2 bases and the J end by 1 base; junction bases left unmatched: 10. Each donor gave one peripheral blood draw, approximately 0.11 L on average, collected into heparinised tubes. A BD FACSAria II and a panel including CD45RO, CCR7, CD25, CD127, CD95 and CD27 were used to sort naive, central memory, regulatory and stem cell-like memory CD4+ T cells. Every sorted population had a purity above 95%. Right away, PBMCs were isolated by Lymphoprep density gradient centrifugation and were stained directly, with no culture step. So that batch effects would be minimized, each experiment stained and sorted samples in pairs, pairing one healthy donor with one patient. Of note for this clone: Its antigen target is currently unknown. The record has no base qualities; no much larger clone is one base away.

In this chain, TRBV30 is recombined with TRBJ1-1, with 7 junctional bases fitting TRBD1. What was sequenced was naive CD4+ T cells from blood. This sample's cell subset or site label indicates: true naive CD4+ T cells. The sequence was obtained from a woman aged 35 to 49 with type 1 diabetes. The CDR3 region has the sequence CAWSRQGMGGNTEAFF. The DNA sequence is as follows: TGTGCCTGGAGTAGACAGGGAATGGGTGGGAACACTGAAGCTTTCTTT.